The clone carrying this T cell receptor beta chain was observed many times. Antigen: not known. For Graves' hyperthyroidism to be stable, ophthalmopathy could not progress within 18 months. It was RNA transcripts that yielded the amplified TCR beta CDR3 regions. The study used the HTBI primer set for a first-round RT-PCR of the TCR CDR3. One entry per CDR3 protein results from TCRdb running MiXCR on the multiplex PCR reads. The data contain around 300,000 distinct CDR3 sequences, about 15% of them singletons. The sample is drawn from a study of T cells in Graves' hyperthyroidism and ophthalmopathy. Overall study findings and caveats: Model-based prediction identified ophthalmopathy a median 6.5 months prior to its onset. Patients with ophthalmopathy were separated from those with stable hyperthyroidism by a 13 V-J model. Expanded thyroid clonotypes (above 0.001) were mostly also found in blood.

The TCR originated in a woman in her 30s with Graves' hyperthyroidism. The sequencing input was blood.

CDR3: CASGPGPYEQYF. The CDR3 nucleotides are TGTGCCAGCGGCCCAGGCCCCTACGAGCAGTACTTC. The chain is built from TRBV7-3 and TRBJ2-7; no definite D call. Trimming took 8 bases from V and 2 from J, leaving 10 bases between them. The germline gives CDR1 SGHTA, CDR2 FQGTGA. The CDR3 sequence is 12 residues long.